This entry is about one T cell receptor (beta chain). The data are from a study of control samples from healthy donors and cancer patients. Profiling relied on immunoSEQ multiplex PCR, and the TCRdb table lists in-frame clones only, not all of them. Among 50,000 to 55,000 clones listed, roughly 94% were seen once. The sequencing input was blood. This receptor was identified in a man aged 25-45 years in good health.

Here the CDR3 DNA reads TGTGCCACCAGCAGAGGTACTCTTACCAACCAGCGGACAGATACGCAGTATTTT. This translates into CATSRGTLTNQRTDTQYF. The V call is TRBV15, the J call TRBJ2-3, with a possible D match to TRBD2 (5 bases). Germline-derived CDR1 and CDR2 are LNHNV and YYDKDF (reference sequence). V gave up 1 base and J gave up 3 bases, with 20 bases separating them. The CDR3 length is 18 residues.